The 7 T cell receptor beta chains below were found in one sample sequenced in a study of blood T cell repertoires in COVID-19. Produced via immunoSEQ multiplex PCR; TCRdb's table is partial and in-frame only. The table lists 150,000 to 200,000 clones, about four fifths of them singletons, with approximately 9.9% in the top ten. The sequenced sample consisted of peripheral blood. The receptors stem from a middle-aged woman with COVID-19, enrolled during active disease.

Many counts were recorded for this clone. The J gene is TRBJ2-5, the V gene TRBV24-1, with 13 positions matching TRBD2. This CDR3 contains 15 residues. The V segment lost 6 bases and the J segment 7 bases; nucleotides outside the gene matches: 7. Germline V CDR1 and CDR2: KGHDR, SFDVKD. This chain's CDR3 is CATSTSGRAGGTQYF. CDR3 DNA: TGTGCCACCAGTACTAGCGGGAGGGCCGGGGGGACCCAGTACTTC.

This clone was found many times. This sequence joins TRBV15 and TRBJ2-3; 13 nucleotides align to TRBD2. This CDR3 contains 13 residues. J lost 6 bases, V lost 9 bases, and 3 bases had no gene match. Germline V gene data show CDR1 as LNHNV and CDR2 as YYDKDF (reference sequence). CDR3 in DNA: TGTGCCACAACTAGCGGGAGGGCCGATACGCAGTATTTT. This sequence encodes CATTSGRADTQYF.

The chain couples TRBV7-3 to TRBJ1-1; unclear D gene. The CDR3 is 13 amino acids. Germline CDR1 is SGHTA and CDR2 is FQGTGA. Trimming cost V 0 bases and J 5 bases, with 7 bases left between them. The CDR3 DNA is TGTGCCAGCAGCTTAACGGAGGAGACTGAAGCTTTCTTT. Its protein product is CASSLTEETEAFF.

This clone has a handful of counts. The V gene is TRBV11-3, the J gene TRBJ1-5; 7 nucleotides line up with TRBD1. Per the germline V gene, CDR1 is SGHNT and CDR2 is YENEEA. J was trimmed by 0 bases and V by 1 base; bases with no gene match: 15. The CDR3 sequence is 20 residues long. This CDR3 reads CASSLGWDSYELYSNQPQHF. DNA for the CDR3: TGTGCCAGCAGCTTAGGTTGGGACAGCTACGAGCTTTATAGCAATCAGCCCCAGCATTTT.

CDR3 coding DNA: TGTGCCAGCAGTTTACTAGCGGGATTCAATGAGCAGTTCTTC. This sequence encodes CASSLLAGFNEQFF. The V call is TRBV27, the J call TRBJ2-1, with TRBD2 matching 9 bases. Trimming took 2 bases from V and 6 from J; bases not matched to a gene: 2. Germline assignment: CDR1 MNHEY and CDR2 SMNVEV (reference sequence). This CDR3 region has 14 residues.

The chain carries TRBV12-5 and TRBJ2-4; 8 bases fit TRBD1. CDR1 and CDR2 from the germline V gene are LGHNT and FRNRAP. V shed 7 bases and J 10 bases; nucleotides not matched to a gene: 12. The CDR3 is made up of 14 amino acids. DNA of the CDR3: TGTGCTAGTGCCCTGACAGGGGCTGAAGGGATTCAGTACTTC. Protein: CASALTGAEGIQYF. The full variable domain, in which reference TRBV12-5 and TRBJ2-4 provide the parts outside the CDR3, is DARVTQTPRHKVTEMGQEVTMRCQPILGHNTVFWYRQTMMQGLELLAYFRNRAPLDDSGMPKDRFSAEMPDATLATLKIQPSEPRDSAVYFCASALTGAEGIQYFGAGTRLSVL.

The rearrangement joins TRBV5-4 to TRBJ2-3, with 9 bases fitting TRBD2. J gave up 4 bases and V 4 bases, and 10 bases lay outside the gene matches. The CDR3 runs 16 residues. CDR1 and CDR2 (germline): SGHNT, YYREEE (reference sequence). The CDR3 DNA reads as TGTGCCAGCAGCCAAAAAAGCGGGAGGCAGGCAGATACGCAGTATTTT. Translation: CASSQKSGRQADTQYF.